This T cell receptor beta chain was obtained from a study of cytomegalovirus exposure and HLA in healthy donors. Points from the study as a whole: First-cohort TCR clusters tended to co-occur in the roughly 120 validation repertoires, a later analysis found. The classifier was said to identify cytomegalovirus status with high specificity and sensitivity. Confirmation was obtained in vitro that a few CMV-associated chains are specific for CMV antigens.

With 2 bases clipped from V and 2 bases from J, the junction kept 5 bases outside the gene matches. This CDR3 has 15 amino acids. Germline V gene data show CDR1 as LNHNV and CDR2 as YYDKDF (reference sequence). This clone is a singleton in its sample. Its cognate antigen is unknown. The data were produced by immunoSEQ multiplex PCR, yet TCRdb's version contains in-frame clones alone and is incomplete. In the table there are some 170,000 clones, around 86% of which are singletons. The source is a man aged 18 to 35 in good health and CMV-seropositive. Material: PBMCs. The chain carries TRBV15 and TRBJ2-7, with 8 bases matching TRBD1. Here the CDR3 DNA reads TGTGCCACCAGCAGACTAGGACAGGGACCCTACGAGCAGTACTTC. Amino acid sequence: CATSRLGQGPYEQYF. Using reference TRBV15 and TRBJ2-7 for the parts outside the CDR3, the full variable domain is DAMVIQNPRYQVTQFGKPVTLSCSQTLNHNVMYWYQQKSSQAPKLLFHYYDKDFNNEADTPDNFQSRRPNTSFCFLDIRSPGLGDTAMYLCATSRLGQGPYEQYFGPGTRLTVT.